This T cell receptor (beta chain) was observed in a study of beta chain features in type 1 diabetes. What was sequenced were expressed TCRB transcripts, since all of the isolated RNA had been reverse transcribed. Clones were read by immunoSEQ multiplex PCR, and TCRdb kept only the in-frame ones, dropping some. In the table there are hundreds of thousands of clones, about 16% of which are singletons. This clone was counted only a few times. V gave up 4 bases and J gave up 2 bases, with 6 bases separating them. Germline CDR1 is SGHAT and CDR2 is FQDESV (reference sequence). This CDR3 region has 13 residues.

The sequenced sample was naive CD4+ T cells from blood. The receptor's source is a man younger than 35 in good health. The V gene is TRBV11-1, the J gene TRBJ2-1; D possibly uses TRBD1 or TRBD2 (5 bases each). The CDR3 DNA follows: TGTGCCAGCAGCTCGGGGCCCTACAATGAGCAGTTCTTC. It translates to CASSSGPYNEQFF.